This TCR beta chain was obtained from a study of CD8 T cells in Susac syndrome. Controls comprised healthy donors matched for age and sex. TEMRA cells were FACS-enriched and CD8+ and CD4+ T cells negatively isolated. CDR1 SQVTM and CDR2 ANQGSEA come from the germline V gene. The CDR3 covers 16 residues. V lost 0 bases and J 0 bases, leaving 14 bases between the germline ends. To note about this clonotype: Its cognate antigen is unknown.

Study findings and constraints: The study admitted that it had a relatively small number of individuals in its TCR sequencing and HLA analysis.

Random hexamers were used to reverse transcribe roughly 0.45 to 1 ug of RNA. The amplification used immunoSEQ multiplex PCR on TCR beta CDR3; it spanned 54 Vbeta and 13 Jbeta. MiXCR, applied by TCRdb to the immunoSEQ multiplex PCR reads, yields one record per CDR3 protein. The sample holds about 130,000 distinct CDR3 sequences, around 95% seen once. The receptor was derived from a human donor in good health. The rearrangement joins TRBV29-1 to TRBJ2-5; D perhaps matches TRBD1 (6 bases). The material sequenced was CD4+ T cells from PBMCs. CDR3 protein: CSVEDRGGPDQETQYF. In DNA form, the CDR3 reads TGCAGCGTTGAAGATCGTGGGGGCCCCGACCAAGAGACCCAGTACTTC.